The clone carrying this T cell receptor (beta chain) has a single count. The antigen is unknown. The data derive from a study of T cell responses to AZD1222 COVID-19 vaccine. Notes on the study in general: Increases in Spike-specific TCR breadth and depth were seen after two AZD1222 doses. Donors skewed white British and female; clonal diversity was possibly underestimated.

V was cut by 5 bases and J by 0 bases, with 17 bases left in between. This CDR3 is 18 amino acids long. Germline CDR1 is SGHTA and CDR2 is FQGTGA. Assay: immunoSEQ multiplex PCR; the TCRdb copy retains only in-frame clones and omits some. Among 150,000 to 180,000 clones, around nine tenths were seen once, and the ten largest hold roughly 7%. This chain links TRBV7-3 with TRBJ2-6; weak D call: TRBD2 (5 bases). This specimen was peripheral blood, taken after recovery from COVID-19. This sequence was found in an adult who had recovered from COVID-19. The CDR3 spells CASSPRPGLTSGANVLTF. The CDR3 DNA follows: TGTGCCAGCAGCCCTAGACCAGGACTGACCTCTGGGGCCAACGTCCTGACTTTC.